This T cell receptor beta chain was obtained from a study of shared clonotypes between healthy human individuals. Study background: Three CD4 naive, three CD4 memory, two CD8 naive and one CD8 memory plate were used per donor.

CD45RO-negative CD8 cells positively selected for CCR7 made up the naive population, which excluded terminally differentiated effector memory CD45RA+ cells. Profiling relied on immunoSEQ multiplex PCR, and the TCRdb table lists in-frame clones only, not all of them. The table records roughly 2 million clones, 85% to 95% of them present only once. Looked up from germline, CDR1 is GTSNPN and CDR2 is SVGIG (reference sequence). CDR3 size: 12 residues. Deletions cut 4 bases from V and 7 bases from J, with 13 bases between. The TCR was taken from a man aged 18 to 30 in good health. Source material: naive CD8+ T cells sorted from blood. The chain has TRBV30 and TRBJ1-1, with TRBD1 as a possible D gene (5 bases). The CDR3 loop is CAWIHGTDEAFF. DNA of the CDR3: TGTGCCTGGATACACGGGACCGATGAAGCTTTCTTT. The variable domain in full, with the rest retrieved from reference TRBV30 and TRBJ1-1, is SQTIHQWPATLVQPVGSPLSLECTVEGTSNPNLYWYRQAAGRGLQLLFYSVGIGQISSEVPQNLSASRPQDRQFILSSKKLLLSDSGFYLCAWIHGTDEAFFGQGTRLTVV.